This T cell receptor beta chain was identified in a study of cytomegalovirus exposure and HLA in healthy donors. Study details: HLA-typed donors were the source of 83 million or so unique TCRs held in an early data release. Around 77% of 350 to 400 genotyped donors fell in the Caucasian-associated ancestry cluster.

J gave up 4 bases and V 6 bases, and 5 bases lay outside the gene matches. Germline V gene data show CDR1 as MNHEY and CDR2 as SVGAGI. This CDR3 is 15 amino acids long. Healthy donors of bone marrow made up the group. Use of 60 Vbeta and 13 Jbeta primers characterized the PCR. The protocol was immunoSEQ multiplex PCR, while the TCRdb copy is restricted to in-frame clones and leaves out a portion. The profile shows about 130,000 clones, about 79% of them singletons. Only a few counts were recorded for this clone. What it binds is not known. Study outcomes and limitations: Most TCRs appeared rarely, but some public TCRs recurred in many donors.

This receptor was taken from a man between 45 and 60 years old in good health and CMV-seronegative. The V and J genes are TRBV6-5 and TRBJ2-1, with 11 positions matching TRBD2. The sample consisted of PBMCs. Written as DNA, the CDR3 is TGTGCCAGCAGCCCTAGCGGGGGGTCATACAATGAGCAGTTCTTC. Translating gives CASSPSGGSYNEQFF.